This T cell receptor beta chain was identified in a study of PD-1 blockade in classical Hodgkin lymphoma. Time point of the sample: cycle 4 day 1 (C4D1), after less than 7 weeks of nivolumab. Following autologous stem cell transplantation, relapse occurred in every patient, and exposure to brentuximab vedotin varied. As concerns this clone: Its cognate antigen is unknown.

Study-wide findings and caveats: CD4+ TCR diversity, unlike CD8+, climbed significantly by C4D1. Initiation of nivolumab under 1 year after ASCT led to exclusion of patients. The study reported lower baseline TCR diversity in newly diagnosed patients than in healthy donors.

V was shortened by 0 bases and J by 5 bases, with 14 bases between the two germline ends. CDR1 and CDR2 (germline): SGHNT, YYREEE (reference sequence). This CDR3 is built from 15 residues. The assay was immunoSEQ multiplex PCR, and TCRdb's table has in-frame clones only and misses some. The sample yields roughly 39,000 clones, about three quarters seen once. J is TRBJ2-5 and V is TRBV5-4; D is uncertain. Sequencing was performed on peripheral blood mononuclear cells (PBMCs), taken before the fourth cycle of nivolumab. This sequence was found in a human donor with classical Hodgkin lymphoma. The CDR3 here is CASSLAAGISETQYF. Here the CDR3 DNA reads TGTGCCAGCAGCTTGGCCGCTGGTATTAGCGAGACCCAGTACTTC.